This T cell receptor (beta chain) was observed in a study of CD8 T cells in Susac syndrome. Per germline, CDR1 SGHTA and CDR2 FQGNSA. With 2 bases clipped from V and 2 bases from J, the junction kept 10 bases outside the gene matches. This CDR3 comprises 17 residues. Study-level findings and limits: As the study acknowledged, the number of individuals in its TCR sequencing and HLA analysis was relatively small.

The RNA input was roughly 0.45 to 1 ug, and it was reverse transcribed with random hexamers. The method of amplification for TCR beta CDR3 was immunoSEQ multiplex PCR, covering 54 Vbeta and 13 Jbeta. TCRdb redid the calling of the immunoSEQ multiplex PCR reads with MiXCR, one entry per CDR3 protein. The sample includes approximately 200,000 distinct CDR3 sequences, approximately 95% of them seen just once. Concerning this clonotype itself: Its antigen remains unknown.

In the multiple sclerosis control group, patients were treatment-naive and had stable or active relapsing-remitting disease. Source material: CD4+ T cells from PBMCs. J is TRBJ2-5 and V is TRBV7-2, with TRBD2 identical over 8 bases. The receptor was derived from a human donor with multiple sclerosis. The CDR3 spells CASSLPRLAGFQETQYF. CDR3 DNA sequence: TGTGCCAGCAGCTTACCTCGCTTAGCGGGGTTTCAAGAGACCCAGTACTTC.